This TCR beta chain emerged from a study of shared T cell receptors in the human thymus. The method was immunoSEQ multiplex PCR; TCRdb's version includes in-frame clones alone and lacks a portion of them. The sample shows about 500,000 clones, around 78% of them seen only once. Unmatched junction bases numbered 5, after V lost 0 bases and J lost 4 bases. Germline V CDR1 and CDR2: SGDLS, YYNGEE. This CDR3 has 16 residues. These records were also assigned to another study, of human thymus T cells. Turning to that study: In corrective heart surgery, resections were taken, and these provided the thymus tissue. V and J genes seemed to be used with bias in thymic and blood repertoires.

This receptor was identified in a boy younger than two with a congenital heart defect. The sequencing input was thymocytes. The V call is TRBV9, the J call TRBJ2-3; 10 bases are shared with TRBD2. The CDR3 region is CASSVVTSGISDTQYF. The CDR3 region has the DNA TGTGCCAGCAGCGTAGTTACTAGCGGGATTTCAGATACGCAGTATTTT.